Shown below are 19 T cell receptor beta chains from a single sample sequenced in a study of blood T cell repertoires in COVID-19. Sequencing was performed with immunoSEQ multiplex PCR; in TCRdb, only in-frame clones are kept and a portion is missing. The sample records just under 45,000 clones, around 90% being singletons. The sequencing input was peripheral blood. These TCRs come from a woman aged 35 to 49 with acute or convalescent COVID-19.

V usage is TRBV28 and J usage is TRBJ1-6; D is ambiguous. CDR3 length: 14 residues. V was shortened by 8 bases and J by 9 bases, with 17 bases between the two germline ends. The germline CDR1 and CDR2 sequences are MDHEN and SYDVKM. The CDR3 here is CASHSATLGSPLHF. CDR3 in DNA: TGTGCCAGCCACAGTGCTACCTTGGGTTCACCCCTCCACTTT.

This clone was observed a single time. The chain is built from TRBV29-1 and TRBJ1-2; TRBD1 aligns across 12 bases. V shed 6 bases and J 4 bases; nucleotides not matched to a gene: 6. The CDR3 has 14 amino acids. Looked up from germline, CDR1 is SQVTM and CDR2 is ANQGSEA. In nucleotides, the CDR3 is TGCAGCGTGGGGGACAGGGGGCAGGGCTATGGCTACACCTTC. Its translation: CSVGDRGQGYGYTF. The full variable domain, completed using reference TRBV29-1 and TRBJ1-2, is SAVISQKPSRDICQRGTSLTIQCQVDSQVTMMFWYRQQPGQSLTLIATANQGSEATYESGFVIDKFPISRPNLTFSTLTVSNMSPEDSSIYLCSVGDRGQGYGYTFGSGTRLTVV.

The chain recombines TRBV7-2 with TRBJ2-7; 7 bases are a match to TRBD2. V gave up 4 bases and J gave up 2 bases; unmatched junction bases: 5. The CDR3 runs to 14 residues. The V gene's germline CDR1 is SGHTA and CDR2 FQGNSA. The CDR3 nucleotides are TGTGCCAGCAGCTCCGGGACTATACCCTACGAGCAGTACTTC. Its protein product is CASSSGTIPYEQYF.

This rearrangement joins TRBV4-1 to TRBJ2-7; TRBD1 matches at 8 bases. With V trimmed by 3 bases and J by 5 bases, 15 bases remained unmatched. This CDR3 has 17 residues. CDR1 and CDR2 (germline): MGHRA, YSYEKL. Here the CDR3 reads CASSQRVTTGVLDEQYF. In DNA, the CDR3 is TGCGCCAGCAGCCAGAGAGTGACGACAGGGGTACTGGACGAGCAGTACTTC.

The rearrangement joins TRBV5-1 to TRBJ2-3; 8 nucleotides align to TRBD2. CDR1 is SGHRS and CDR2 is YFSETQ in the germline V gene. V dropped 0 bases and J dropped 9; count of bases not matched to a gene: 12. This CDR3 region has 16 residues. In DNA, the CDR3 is TGCGCCAGCAGCTTGGAGGTGAGCGGGAGAAGTGGAACGCAGTATTTT. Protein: CASSLEVSGRSGTQYF. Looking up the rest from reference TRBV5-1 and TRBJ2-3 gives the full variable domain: KAGVTQTPRYLIKTRGQQVTLSCSPISGHRSVSWYQQTPGQGLQFLFEYFSETQRNKGNFPGRFSGRQFSNSRSEMNVSTLELGDSALYLCASSLEVSGRSGTQYFGPGTRLTVL.

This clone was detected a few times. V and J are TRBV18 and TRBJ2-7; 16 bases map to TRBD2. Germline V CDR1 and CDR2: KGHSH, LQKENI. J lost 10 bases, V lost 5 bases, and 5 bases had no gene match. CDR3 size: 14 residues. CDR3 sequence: CASSLGTSGGAQYF. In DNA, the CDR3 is TGTGCCAGCTCATTAGGGACTAGCGGGGGGGCCCAGTACTTC.

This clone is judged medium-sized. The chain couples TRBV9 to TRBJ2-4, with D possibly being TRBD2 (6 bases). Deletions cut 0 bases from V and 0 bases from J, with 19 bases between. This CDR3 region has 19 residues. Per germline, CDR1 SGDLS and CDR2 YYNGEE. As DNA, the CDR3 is TGTGCCAGCAGCGTAGAAAGTGGCGGGGTGGGCGCAGCCAAAAACATTCAGTACTTC. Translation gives CASSVESGGVGAAKNIQYF. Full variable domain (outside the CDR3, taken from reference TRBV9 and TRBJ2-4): DSGVTQTPKHLITATGQRVTLRCSPRSGDLSVYWYQQSLDQGLQFLIQYYNGEERAKGNILERFSAQQFPDLHSELNLSSLELGDSALYFCASSVESGGVGAAKNIQYFGAGTRLSVL.

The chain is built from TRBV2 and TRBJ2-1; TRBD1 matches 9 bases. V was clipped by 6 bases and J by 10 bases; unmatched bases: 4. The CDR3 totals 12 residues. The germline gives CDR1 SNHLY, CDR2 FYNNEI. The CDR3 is CASSGDRGEQFF. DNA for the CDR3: TGTGCCAGCAGCGGAGACAGGGGGGAGCAGTTCTTC. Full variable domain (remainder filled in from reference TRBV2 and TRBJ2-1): EPEVTQTPSHQVTQMGQEVILRCVPISNHLYFYWYRQILGQKVEFLVSFYNNEISEKSEIFDDQFSVERPDGSNFTLKIRSTKLEDSAMYFCASSGDRGEQFFGPGTRLTVL.

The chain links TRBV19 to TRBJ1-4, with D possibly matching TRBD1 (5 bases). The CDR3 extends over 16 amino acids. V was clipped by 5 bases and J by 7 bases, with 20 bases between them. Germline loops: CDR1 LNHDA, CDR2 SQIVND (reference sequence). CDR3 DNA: TGTGCCAGTAGTCCTACCTCGGGGGGTAGAAGTGAAAAACTGTTTTTT. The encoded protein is CASSPTSGGRSEKLFF.

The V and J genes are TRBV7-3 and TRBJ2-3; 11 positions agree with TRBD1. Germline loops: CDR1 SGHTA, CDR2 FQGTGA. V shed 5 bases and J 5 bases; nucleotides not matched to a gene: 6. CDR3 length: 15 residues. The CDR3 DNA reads TGTGCCAGCAGCCCCGGGACAGGGGGGATAGATACGCAGTATTTT. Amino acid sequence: CASSPGTGGIDTQYF.

CDR3 in DNA: TGTGCCAGTAGTATGGACAAACAGGGGCCTAATGAAAAACTGTTTTTT. It specifies CASSMDKQGPNEKLFF. The chain links TRBV19 to TRBJ1-4; 7 bases match TRBD1. CDR3 length equals 16 residues. Germline CDR1 reads LNHDA; CDR2 reads SQIVND (reference sequence). Trimming took 3 bases from V and 3 from J; bases not matched to a gene: 7.

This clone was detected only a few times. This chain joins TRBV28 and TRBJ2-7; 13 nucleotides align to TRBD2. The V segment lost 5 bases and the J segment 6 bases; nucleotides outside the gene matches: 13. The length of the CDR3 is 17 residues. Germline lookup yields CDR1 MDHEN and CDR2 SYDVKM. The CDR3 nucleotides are TGTGCCAGCAGTCCGCCAGGACTAGCGGGGGTTACGGGCGAGCAGTACTTC. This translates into CASSPPGLAGVTGEQYF.

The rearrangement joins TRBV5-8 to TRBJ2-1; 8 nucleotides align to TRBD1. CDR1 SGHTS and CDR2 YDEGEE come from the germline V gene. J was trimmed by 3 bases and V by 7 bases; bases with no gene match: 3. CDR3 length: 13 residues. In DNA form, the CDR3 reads TGTGCCAGCGGACAGGGTTTCTACAATGAGCAGTTCTTC. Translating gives CASGQGFYNEQFF.

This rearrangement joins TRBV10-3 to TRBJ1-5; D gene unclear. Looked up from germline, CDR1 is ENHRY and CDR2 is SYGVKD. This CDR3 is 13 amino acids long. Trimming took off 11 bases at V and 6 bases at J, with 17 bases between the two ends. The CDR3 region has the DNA TGTGCCGCAGTGGAGGACCCGCTTCAGCCCCAGCATTTT. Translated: CAAVEDPLQPQHF.

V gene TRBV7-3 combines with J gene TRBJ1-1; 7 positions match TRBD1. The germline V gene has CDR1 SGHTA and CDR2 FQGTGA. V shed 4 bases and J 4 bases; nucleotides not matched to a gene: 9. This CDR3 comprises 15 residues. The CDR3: CASSYRLGTVTEAFF. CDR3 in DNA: TGTGCCAGCAGCTATAGACTCGGGACAGTCACTGAAGCTTTCTTT.

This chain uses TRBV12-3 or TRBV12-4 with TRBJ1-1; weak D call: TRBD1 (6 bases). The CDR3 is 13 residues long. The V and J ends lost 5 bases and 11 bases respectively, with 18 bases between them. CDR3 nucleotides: TGTGCCAGCAGTCCAGGGGCTCCAAGGAGGGCTTTCTTT. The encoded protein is CASSPGAPRRAFF.

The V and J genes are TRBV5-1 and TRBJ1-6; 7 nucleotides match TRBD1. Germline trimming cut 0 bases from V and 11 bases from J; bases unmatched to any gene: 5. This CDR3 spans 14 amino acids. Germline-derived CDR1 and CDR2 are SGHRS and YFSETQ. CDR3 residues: CASSLEAGGTPLHF. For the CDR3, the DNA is TGCGCCAGCAGCTTGGAAGCAGGGGGTACACCCCTCCACTTT.

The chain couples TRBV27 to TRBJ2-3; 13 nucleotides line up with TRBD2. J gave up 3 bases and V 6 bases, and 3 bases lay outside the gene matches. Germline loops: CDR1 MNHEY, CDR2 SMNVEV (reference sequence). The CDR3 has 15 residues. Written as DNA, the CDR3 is TGTGCCAGCAGAAGACTAGCGGGAGGAACAGATACGCAGTATTTT. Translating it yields CASRRLAGGTDTQYF.

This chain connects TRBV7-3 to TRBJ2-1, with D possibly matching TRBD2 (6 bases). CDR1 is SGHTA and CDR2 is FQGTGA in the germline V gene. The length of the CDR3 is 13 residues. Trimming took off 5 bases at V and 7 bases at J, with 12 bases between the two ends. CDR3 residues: CASSPLGGNEQFF. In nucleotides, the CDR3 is TGTGCCAGCAGCCCGCTCGGGGGAAATGAGCAGTTCTTC.